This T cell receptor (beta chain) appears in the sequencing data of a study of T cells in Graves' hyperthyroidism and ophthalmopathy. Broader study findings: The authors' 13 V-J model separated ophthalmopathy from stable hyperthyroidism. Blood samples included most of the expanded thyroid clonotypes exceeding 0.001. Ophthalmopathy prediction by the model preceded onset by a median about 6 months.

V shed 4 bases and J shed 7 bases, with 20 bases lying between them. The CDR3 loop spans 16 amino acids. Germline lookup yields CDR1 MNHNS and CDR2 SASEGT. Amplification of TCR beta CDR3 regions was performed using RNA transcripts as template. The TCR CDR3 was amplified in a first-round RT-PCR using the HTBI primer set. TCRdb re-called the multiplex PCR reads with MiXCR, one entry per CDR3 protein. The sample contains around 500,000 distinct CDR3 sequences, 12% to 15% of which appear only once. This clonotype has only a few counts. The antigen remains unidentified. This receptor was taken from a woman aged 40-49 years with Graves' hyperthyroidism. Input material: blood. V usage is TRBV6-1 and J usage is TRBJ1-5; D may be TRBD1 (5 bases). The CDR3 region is CASSGTWDATRQPQHF. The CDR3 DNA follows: TGTGCCAGCAGTGGGACCTGGGACGCGACGAGGCAGCCCCAGCATTTT.